Listed here are 21 T cell receptor beta chains from one sample, sequenced in a study of blood T cell repertoires in COVID-19. Only in-frame clones appear in the TCRdb table, and some are missing; sequencing was by immunoSEQ multiplex PCR. The sample lists about 74,000 clones; 90% were seen once. The sample was peripheral blood. Source of these receptors: a woman aged 50 to 60 in a cohort sampled during active COVID-19.

In its sample, this clone was seen once. The rearrangement joins TRBV30 to TRBJ2-7; TRBD2 matches 9 bases. This CDR3 is 13 amino acids long. V lost 7 bases to trimming and J lost 1 base; unmatched junction nucleotides: 5. Germline V gene data show CDR1 as GTSNPN and CDR2 as SVGIG (reference sequence). CDR3 residues: CASSGRPSYEQYF. The CDR3 bases are TGTGCCTCAAGCGGGAGGCCTTCCTACGAGCAGTACTTC.

For this clone: The identical CDR3 is also encoded by other nucleotide sequences in the sample. The gene calls are TRBV27 and TRBJ1-5; the D is unclear. The CDR3 is 14 amino acids. Germline CDR1 is MNHEY and CDR2 is SMNVEV (reference sequence). V was trimmed by 0 bases and J by 5 bases, leaving 8 bases between them. CDR3 sequence (DNA): TGTGCCAGCAGTTTATCGGGAGGAGATCAGCCCCAGCATTTT. This sequence encodes CASSLSGGDQPQHF.

The chain recombines TRBV6-2 or TRBV6-3 with TRBJ2-1, with D maybe TRBD2 (5 bases). Trimming pared 2 bases from V and 10 bases from J, leaving 9 bases between. Germline V CDR1 and CDR2: MNHEY, SVGEGT. This CDR3 comprises 12 residues. The CDR3 spells CASSYRPGEQFF. The CDR3 coding sequence is TGTGCCAGCAGTTACCGTCCGGGGGAGCAGTTCTTC.

The chain uses TRBV7-3 and TRBJ2-2, with TRBD2 identical over 9 bases. CDR3 size: 16 residues. Germline CDR1 reads SGHTA; CDR2 reads FQGTGA. Germline trimming cut 5 bases from V and 3 bases from J; bases unmatched to any gene: 7. CDR3 region: CASSPWTSEDTGELFF. CDR3 DNA sequence: TGTGCCAGCAGCCCATGGACTAGCGAGGACACCGGGGAGCTGTTTTTT.

The rearrangement joins TRBV11-1 to TRBJ2-7; D is possibly TRBD2 (5 bases). The CDR3 covers 13 residues. In germline, CDR1 is SGHAT, CDR2 FQDESV (reference sequence). Deletions cut 8 bases from V and 0 bases from J, with 11 bases between. The CDR3 loop reads CASGASSSYEQYF. CDR3 nucleotide sequence: TGTGCCAGCGGTGCTAGCAGCTCCTACGAGCAGTACTTC.

The chain recombines TRBV7-3 with TRBJ2-2, with a weak D call TRBD1 (5 bases). The germline CDR1 and CDR2 sequences are SGHTA and FQGTGA. The V gene lost 2 bases and the J gene lost 3 bases, with 10 bases spanning the gap. This CDR3 comprises 15 residues. The CDR3, as DNA: TGTGCCAGCAGCTTAGGCCAGGGTGACACCGGGGAGCTGTTTTTT. Encoded protein: CASSLGQGDTGELFF.

V usage is TRBV27 and J usage is TRBJ1-1, with 10 bases identical to TRBD1. With 6 bases clipped from V and 2 bases from J, the junction kept 9 bases outside the gene matches. There are 16 residues in the CDR3. Germline-derived CDR1 and CDR2 are MNHEY and SMNVEV (reference sequence). In DNA form, the CDR3 reads TGTGCCAGCAGCCTCAGACAGGGGGCGGTAAACACTGAAGCTTTCTTT. This sequence encodes CASSLRQGAVNTEAFF.

In its sample, this clone was seen once. The rearrangement links TRBV9 to TRBJ2-2, with 10 bases that match TRBD2. J gave up 4 bases and V 3 bases, and 9 bases lay outside the gene matches. Germline CDR1 reads SGDLS; CDR2 reads YYNGEE. The CDR3 totals 17 residues. This CDR3 reads CASSAGSGRAGTGELFF. The DNA of the CDR3 is TGTGCCAGCAGCGCGGGGAGCGGGAGGGCGGGCACCGGGGAGCTGTTTTTT.

The V call is TRBV5-1, the J call TRBJ2-7; 8 positions match TRBD2. Germline CDR1 and CDR2: SGHRS and YFSETQ. Germline trimming cut 2 bases from V and 3 bases from J; bases unmatched to any gene: 13. The CDR3 consists of 17 residues. The CDR3: CASSFALAGSPDYEQYF. As DNA, the CDR3 is TGCGCCAGCAGCTTTGCGTTAGCGGGAAGTCCGGACTACGAGCAGTACTTC.

CDR3 bases: TGTGCCAGCAGCGCTTCCGGGACTAGCGGGGGACCCTACAATGAGCAGTTCTTC. It yields the protein CASSASGTSGGPYNEQFF. V is TRBV3-1 (or the pseudogene TRBV3-2) and J is TRBJ2-1; 14 nucleotides agree with TRBD2. V shed 5 bases and J 2 bases; nucleotides not matched to a gene: 8. The CDR3 consists of 18 residues. From germline, CDR1 is LGHDT and CDR2 YNNKEL (reference sequence).

In its sample, this clone was seen once. V usage is TRBV6-5 and J usage is TRBJ1-1, with 9 bases that match TRBD1. From germline, CDR1 is MNHEY and CDR2 SVGAGI. The V gene end was trimmed by 6 bases and the J gene end by 5 bases; junction bases not matched to a gene: 4. This CDR3 comprises 13 residues. CDR3: CASRGQGITEAFF. The CDR3 bases are TGTGCCAGCAGGGGACAGGGCATTACTGAAGCTTTCTTT.

J is TRBJ2-7 and V is TRBV28; tentatively, D is TRBD2 (6 bases). V lost 6 bases and J 3 bases, leaving 12 bases between the germline ends. This CDR3 contains 13 residues. Germline V gene sequence: CDR1 MDHEN, CDR2 SYDVKM. The CDR3 region has the DNA TGTGCCAGCAGCCCTCTCGGGAGCTACGAGCAGTACTTC. This gives the protein CASSPLGSYEQYF. Based on the CDR3 plus reference TRBV28 and TRBJ2-7, the full variable domain is DVKVTQSSRYLVKRTGEKVFLECVQDMDHENMFWYRQDPGLGLRLIYFSYDVKMKEKGDIPEGYSVSREKKERFSLILESASTNQTSMYLCASSPLGSYEQYFGPGTRLTVT.

The rearrangement uses TRBV30 and TRBJ1-4; TRBD1 aligns across 7 bases. J gave up 7 bases and V 1 base, and 6 bases lay outside the gene matches. This CDR3 contains 14 residues. Germline V CDR1 and CDR2: GTSNPN, SVGIG (reference sequence). In DNA form, the CDR3 reads TGTGCCTGGAGTGGCTACAGGGGAGCTGAAAAACTGTTTTTT. It encodes CAWSGYRGAEKLFF.

The chain has TRBV28 and TRBJ2-7; 8 positions match TRBD1. The CDR3 is 15 amino acids. Germline CDR1 MDHEN, CDR2 SYDVKM. The junction had 9 bases not matched to a gene; V was cut back by 8 bases and J by 0 bases. The CDR3 DNA sequence: TGTGCCAGCGCTACAGGGGGAGGTCCCTCCTACGAGCAGTACTTC. This translates into CASATGGGPSYEQYF.

Only a few counts were recorded for this clone. The gene calls are TRBV4-2 and TRBJ1-1; 7 bases are a match to TRBD1. J gave up 1 base and V 0 bases, and 5 bases lay outside the gene matches. The CDR3 loop spans 16 amino acids. Germline loops: CDR1 LGHNA, CDR2 YNFKEQ. The CDR3 is CASSQDRAGGNTEAFF. CDR3 DNA: TGTGCCAGCAGCCAAGATCGAGCAGGGGGGAACACTGAAGCTTTCTTT.

The CDR3: CASSAYLTGEQFF. The CDR3 DNA sequence: TGTGCCAGCAGTGCCTACCTCACGGGGGAGCAGTTCTTC. This sequence joins TRBV2 and TRBJ2-1, with D perhaps matching TRBD2 (5 bases). Looked up from germline, CDR1 is SNHLY and CDR2 is FYNNEI. CDR3 length equals 13 residues. V lost 4 bases and J lost 10, with 14 bases in between.

The chain links TRBV20-1 to TRBJ1-5; TRBD1 matches 8 bases. In germline, CDR1 is DFQATT, CDR2 SNEGSKA (reference sequence). The V gene end was trimmed by 3 bases and the J gene end by 1 base; junction bases not matched to a gene: 17. The CDR3 covers 19 residues. CDR3 region: CSASSGGAARLWSNQPQHF. CDR3 nucleotides: TGCAGTGCTAGTTCAGGGGGCGCTGCTCGTTTATGGAGCAATCAGCCCCAGCATTTT.

V usage is TRBV12-3 or TRBV12-4 and J usage is TRBJ1-1, with D hard to call. The germline V and J ends were trimmed by 3 bases and 3 bases, with 8 bases remaining between them. The CDR3 spans 13 residues. For the CDR3, the DNA is TGTGCCAGCAGTTTCTTAGGAGACACTGAAGCTTTCTTT. This translates into CASSFLGDTEAFF.

The CDR3 is CATSRGTLAATYEQYF. Here the CDR3 DNA reads TGTGCCACCAGCAGAGGTACACTAGCAGCCACCTACGAGCAGTACTTC. The chain carries TRBV15 and TRBJ2-7; D may be TRBD2 (6 bases). The V gene lost 1 base and the J gene lost 2 bases, with 15 bases spanning the gap. Germline-derived CDR1 and CDR2 are LNHNV and YYDKDF (reference sequence). The length of the CDR3 is 16 residues.

This clone was seen more than once but under ten times. The chain carries TRBV3-1 (or the pseudogene TRBV3-2) and TRBJ1-6; no firm D call. V was cut by 5 bases and J by 9 bases, with 11 bases left in between. CDR1 and CDR2 from the germline V gene are LGHDT and YNNKEL (reference sequence). This CDR3 contains 13 residues. The CDR3 sequence is CASSSQVGSPLHF. CDR3 nucleotide sequence: TGTGCCAGCAGCTCCCAGGTGGGTTCACCCCTCCACTTT.

This clone appeared a single time. The chain recombines TRBV4-2 with TRBJ2-3, with D hard to call. Germline V gene lookup returns CDR1 LGHNA and CDR2 YNFKEQ. This CDR3 comprises 13 residues. Trimming took off 4 bases at V and 6 bases at J, with 11 bases between the two ends. As DNA, the CDR3 is TGTGCCAGCAGCCCGCCTCTCCAGGATACGCAGTATTTT. Amino acid sequence: CASSPPLQDTQYF.